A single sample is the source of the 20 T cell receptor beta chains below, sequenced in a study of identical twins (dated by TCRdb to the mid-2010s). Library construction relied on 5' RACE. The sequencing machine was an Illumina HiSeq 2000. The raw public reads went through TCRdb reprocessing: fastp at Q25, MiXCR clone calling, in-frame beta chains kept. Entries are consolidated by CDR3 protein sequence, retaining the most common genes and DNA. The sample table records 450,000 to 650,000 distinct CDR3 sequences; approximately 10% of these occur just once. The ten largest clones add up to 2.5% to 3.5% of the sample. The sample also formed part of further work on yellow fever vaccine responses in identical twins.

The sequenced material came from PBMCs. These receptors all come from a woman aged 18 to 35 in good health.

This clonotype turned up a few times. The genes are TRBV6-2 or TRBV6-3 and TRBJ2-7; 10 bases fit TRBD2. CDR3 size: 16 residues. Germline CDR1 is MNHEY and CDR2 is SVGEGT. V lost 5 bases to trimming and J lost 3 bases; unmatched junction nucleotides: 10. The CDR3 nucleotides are TGTGCCAGCAGTACCTCTAGCGGGAGAAAAGTCTACGAGCAGTACTTC. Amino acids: CASSTSSGRKVYEQYF.

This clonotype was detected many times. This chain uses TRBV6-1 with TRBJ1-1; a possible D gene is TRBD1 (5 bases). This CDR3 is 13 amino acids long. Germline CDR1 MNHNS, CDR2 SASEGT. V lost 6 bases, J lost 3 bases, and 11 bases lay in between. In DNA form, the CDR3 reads TGTGCCAGCAGACCGGGGGTGGACACTGAAGCTTTCTTT. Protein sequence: CASRPGVDTEAFF.

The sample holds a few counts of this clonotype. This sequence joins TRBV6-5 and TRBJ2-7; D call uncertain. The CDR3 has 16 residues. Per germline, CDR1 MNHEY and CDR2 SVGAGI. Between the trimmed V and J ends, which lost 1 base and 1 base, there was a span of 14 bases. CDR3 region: CASSYCCWAGSYEQYF. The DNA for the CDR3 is TGTGCCAGCAGTTACTGCTGCTGGGCAGGATCCTACGAGCAGTACTTC.

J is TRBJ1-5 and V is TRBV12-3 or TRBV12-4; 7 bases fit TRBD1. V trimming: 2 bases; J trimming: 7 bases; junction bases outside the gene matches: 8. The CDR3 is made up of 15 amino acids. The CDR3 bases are TGTGCCAGCAGTTTACTAATGGAGGGGGCCCAGCCCCAGCATTTT. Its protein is CASSLLMEGAQPQHF.

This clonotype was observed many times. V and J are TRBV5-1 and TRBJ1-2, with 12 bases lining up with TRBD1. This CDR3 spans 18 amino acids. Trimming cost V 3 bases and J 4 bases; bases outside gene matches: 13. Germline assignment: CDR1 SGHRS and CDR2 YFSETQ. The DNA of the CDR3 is TGCGCCAGCAGCTCCTCCGGGACAGGGGGCTTTTTAGTCTATGGCTACACCTTC. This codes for CASSSSGTGGFLVYGYTF. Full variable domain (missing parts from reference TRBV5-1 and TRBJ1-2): KAGVTQTPRYLIKTRGQQVTLSCSPISGHRSVSWYQQTPGQGLQFLFEYFSETQRNKGNFPGRFSGRQFSNSRSEMNVSTLELGDSALYLCASSSSGTGGFLVYGYTFGSGTRLTVV.

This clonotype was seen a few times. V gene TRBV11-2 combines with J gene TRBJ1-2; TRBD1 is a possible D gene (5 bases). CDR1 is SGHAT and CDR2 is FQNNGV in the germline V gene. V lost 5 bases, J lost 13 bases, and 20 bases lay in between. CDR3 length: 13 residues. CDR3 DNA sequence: TGTGCCAGCAGCATTACACCTGGGGCGGCCAGCACCTTC. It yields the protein CASSITPGAASTF.

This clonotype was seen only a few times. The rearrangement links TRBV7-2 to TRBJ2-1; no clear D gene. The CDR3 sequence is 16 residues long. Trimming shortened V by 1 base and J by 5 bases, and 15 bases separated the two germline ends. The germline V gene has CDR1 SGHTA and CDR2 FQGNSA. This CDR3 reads CASSLVWSQRDNEQFF. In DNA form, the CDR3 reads TGTGCCAGCAGCTTAGTATGGTCCCAACGAGACAATGAGCAGTTCTTC.

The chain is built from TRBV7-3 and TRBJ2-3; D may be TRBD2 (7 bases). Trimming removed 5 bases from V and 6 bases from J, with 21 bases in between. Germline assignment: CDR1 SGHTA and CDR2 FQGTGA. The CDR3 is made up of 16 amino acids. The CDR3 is CASSISSRGASDTQYF. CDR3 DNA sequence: TGTGCCAGCAGCATCAGTAGTCGGGGGGCGTCTGATACGCAGTATTTT. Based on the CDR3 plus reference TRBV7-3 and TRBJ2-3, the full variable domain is GAGVSQTPSNKVTEKGKYVELRCDPISGHTALYWYRQSLGQGPEFLIYFQGTGAADDSGLPNDRFFAVRPEGSVSTLKIQRTERGDSAVYLCASSISSRGASDTQYFGPGTRLTVL.

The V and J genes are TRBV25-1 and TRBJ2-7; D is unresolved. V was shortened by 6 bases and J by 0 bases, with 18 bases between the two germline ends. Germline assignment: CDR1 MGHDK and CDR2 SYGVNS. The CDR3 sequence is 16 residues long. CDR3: CASSSSGSPSSYEQYF. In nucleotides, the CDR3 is TGTGCCAGCAGCTCTTCCGGGTCCCCAAGCTCCTACGAGCAGTACTTC.

The CDR3 DNA reads as TGTGCCATCCGGCCCTTTTCGGGGACCTACGAGCAGTACTTC. It encodes CAIRPFSGTYEQYF. This rearrangement joins TRBV10-3 to TRBJ2-7, with a weak D call TRBD2 (5 bases). Germline CDR1 and CDR2: ENHRY and SYGVKD. V lost 8 bases and J lost 2, with 16 bases in between. The CDR3 is made up of 14 amino acids.

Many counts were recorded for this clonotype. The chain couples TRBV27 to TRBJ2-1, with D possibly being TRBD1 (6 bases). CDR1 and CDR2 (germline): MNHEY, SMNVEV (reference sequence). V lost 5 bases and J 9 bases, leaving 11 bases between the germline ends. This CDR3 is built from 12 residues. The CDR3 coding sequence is TGTGCCAGCAGTCCCCAGGGGTTTGAGCAGTTCTTC. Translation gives CASSPQGFEQFF.

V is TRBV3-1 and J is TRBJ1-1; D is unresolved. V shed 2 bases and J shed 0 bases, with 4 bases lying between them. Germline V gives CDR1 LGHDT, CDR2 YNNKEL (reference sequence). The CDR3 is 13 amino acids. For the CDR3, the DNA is TGTGCCAGCAGCCAAATCCTGAACACTGAAGCTTTCTTT. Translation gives CASSQILNTEAFF.

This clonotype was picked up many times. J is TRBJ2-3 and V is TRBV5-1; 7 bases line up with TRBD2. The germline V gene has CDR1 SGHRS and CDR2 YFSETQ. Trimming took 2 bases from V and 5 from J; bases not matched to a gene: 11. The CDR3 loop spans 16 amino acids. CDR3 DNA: TGCGCCAGCAGCTTTGGAGGGAGGGCCCGGGGAGATACGCAGTATTTT. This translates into CASSFGGRARGDTQYF.

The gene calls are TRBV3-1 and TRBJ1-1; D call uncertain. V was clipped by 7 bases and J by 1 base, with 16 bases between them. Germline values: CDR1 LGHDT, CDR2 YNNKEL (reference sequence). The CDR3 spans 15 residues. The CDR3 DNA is TGTGCCAGCACCCGGAGGCGGACGGGGAACACTGAAGCTTTCTTT. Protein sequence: CASTRRRTGNTEAFF.

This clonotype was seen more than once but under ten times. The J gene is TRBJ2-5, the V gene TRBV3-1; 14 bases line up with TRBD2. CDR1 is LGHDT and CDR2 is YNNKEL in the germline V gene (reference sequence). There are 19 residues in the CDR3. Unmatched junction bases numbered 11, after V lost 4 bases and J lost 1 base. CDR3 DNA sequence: TGTGCCAGCAGCCGGAAGACTAGCGGGGGGGCGGGATCCCAAGAGACCCAGTACTTC. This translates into CASSRKTSGGAGSQETQYF.

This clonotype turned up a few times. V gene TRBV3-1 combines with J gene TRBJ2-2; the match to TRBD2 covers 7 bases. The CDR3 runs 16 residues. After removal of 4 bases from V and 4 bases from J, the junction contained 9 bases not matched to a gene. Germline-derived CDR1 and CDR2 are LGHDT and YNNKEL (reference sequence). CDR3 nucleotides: TGTGCCAGCAGCCCAGACCCGGGGGGAAGCACCGGGGAGCTGTTTTTT. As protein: CASSPDPGGSTGELFF. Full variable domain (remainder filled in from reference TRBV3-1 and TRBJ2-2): DTAVSQTPKYLVTQMGNDKSIKCEQNLGHDTMYWYKQDSKKFLKIMFSYNNKELIINETVPNRFSPKSPDKAHLNLHINSLELGDSAVYFCASSPDPGGSTGELFFGEGSRLTVL.

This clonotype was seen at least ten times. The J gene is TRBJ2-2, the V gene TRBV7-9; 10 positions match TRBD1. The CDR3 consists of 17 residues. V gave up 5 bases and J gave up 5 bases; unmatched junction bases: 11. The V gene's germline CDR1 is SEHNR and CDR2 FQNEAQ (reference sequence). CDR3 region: CASSRETGGMRTGELFF. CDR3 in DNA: TGTGCCAGCAGCAGAGAGACAGGGGGCATGAGGACCGGGGAGCTGTTTTTT.

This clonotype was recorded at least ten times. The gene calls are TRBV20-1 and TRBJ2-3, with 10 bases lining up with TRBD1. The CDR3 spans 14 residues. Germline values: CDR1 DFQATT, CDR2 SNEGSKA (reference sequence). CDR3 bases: TGCAGCGGTCCCGGGACAGGGGTTTCAGATACGCAGTATTTT. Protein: CSGPGTGVSDTQYF.

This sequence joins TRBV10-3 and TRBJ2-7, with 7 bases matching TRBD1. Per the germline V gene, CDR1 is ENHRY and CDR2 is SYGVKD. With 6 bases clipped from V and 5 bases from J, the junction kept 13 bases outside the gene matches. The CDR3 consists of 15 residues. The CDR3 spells CAIRDPGQRGDEQYF. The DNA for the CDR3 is TGTGCCATCAGGGATCCGGGACAGAGGGGCGACGAGCAGTACTTC.

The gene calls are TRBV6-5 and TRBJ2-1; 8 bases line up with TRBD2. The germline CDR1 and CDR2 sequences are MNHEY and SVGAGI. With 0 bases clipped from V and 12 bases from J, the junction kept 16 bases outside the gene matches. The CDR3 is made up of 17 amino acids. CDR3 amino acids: CASSYSPRGASLSAQFF. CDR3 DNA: TGTGCCAGCAGTTACTCGCCGCGGGGGGCCTCCCTCAGCGCGCAGTTCTTC.